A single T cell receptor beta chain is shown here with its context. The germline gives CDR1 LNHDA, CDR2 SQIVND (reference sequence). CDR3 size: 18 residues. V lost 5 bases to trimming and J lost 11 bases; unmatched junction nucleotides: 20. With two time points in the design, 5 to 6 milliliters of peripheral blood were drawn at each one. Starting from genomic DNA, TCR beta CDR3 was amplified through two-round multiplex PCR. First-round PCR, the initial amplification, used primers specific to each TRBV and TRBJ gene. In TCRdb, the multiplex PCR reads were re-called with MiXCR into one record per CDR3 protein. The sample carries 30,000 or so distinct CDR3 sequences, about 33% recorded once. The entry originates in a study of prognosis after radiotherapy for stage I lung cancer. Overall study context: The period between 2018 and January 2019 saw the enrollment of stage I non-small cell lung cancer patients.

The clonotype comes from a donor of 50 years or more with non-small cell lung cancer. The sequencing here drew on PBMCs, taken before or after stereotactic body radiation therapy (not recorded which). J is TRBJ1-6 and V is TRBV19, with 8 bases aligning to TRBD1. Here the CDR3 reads CASSECPMDRAFFPPLHF. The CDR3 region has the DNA TGTGCCAGTAGTGAGTGCCCGATGGACAGGGCTTTTTTCCCACCCCTCCACTTT.